One sample yielded the 20 T cell receptor beta chains listed below, sequenced in a study of cytomegalovirus exposure and HLA in healthy donors. With 60 Vbeta and 13 Jbeta primers, the PCR was carried out. Measured with immunoSEQ multiplex PCR; TCRdb has only the in-frame clones, and not every one. The profile shows under 130,000 clones, roughly three quarters of them singletons. Sequencing was performed on PBMCs. The receptors here all came from a man aged 35 to 55 in good health and CMV-seropositive.

V and J are TRBV6-1 and TRBJ1-5; 7 nucleotides match TRBD1. The germline CDR1 and CDR2 sequences are MNHNS and SASEGT. Trimming took 2 bases from V and 0 from J; bases not matched to a gene: 4. CDR3 size: 16 residues. The CDR3 sequence: CASSERGPISNQPQHF. CDR3 coding DNA: TGTGCCAGCAGTGAAAGGGGGCCCATTAGCAATCAGCCCCAGCATTTT.

The chain is built from TRBV30 and TRBJ1-5, with TRBD1 matching 7 bases. V was clipped by 3 bases and J by 4 bases; unmatched bases: 6. Germline V gives CDR1 GTSNPN, CDR2 SVGIG (reference sequence). CDR3 length: 14 residues. The CDR3 here is CAWRGQSGNQPQHF. The CDR3 DNA reads TGTGCCTGGAGGGGACAGTCGGGGAATCAGCCCCAGCATTTT.

The chain carries TRBV11-3 and TRBJ2-1; 9 bases are a match to TRBD1. V shed 5 bases, J shed 7 bases, and the junction held 12 bases outside the gene matches. Germline CDR1 is SGHNT and CDR2 is YENEEA. The CDR3 consists of 16 residues. The CDR3 protein is CASSDYGTGTRNEQFF. CDR3 DNA sequence: TGTGCCAGCAGCGATTACGGGACAGGGACCAGGAATGAGCAGTTCTTC.

The CDR3 protein is CASRPPRTGAYEQYF. The CDR3 region has the DNA TGTGCCAGCAGACCACCCAGGACAGGCGCCTACGAGCAGTACTTC. The chain joins TRBV27 to TRBJ2-7, with 7 positions matching TRBD1. This CDR3 is built from 15 residues. The germline V gene encodes CDR1 MNHEY and CDR2 SMNVEV (reference sequence). Trimming at V came to 6 bases and at J to 2 bases, leaving 10 bases not matched to a gene.

The rearrangement joins TRBV14 to TRBJ2-1, with D perhaps TRBD2 (5 bases). Between the trimmed V and J ends, which lost 1 base and 10 bases, there was a span of 11 bases. CDR3 size: 13 residues. Germline values: CDR1 SGHDN, CDR2 FVKESK. In DNA, the CDR3 is TGTGCCAGCAGCCAAGGAGGGCTGGGCGAGCAGTTCTTC. Amino acids: CASSQGGLGEQFF.

This clone was detected only a few times. J is TRBJ1-1 and V is TRBV6-6, with D possibly TRBD1 on 6 matching bases. This CDR3 is built from 12 residues. V was trimmed by 8 bases and J by 7 bases, leaving 14 bases between them. Per the germline V gene, CDR1 is MNHNY and CDR2 is SVGAGI (reference sequence). CDR3 loop: CASHLQGGEAFF. The CDR3 coding sequence is TGTGCCAGCCACTTACAGGGTGGTGAAGCTTTCTTT.

This chain links TRBV4-2 with TRBJ2-6; 8 bases line up with TRBD1. This CDR3 spans 16 amino acids. Trimming removed 3 bases from V and 2 bases from J; junction bases left unmatched: 3. CDR1 is LGHNA, CDR2 YNFKEQ, per germline. This CDR3 is CASSQGQDAGANVLTF. The CDR3 nucleotides read TGTGCCAGCAGCCAGGGACAGGATGCTGGGGCCAACGTCCTGACTTTC.

This chain uses TRBV28 with TRBJ1-2; tentatively, D is TRBD1 (6 bases). Trimming took off 1 base at V and 4 bases at J, with 10 bases between the two ends. This CDR3 contains 14 residues. CDR1 is MDHEN, CDR2 SYDVKM, per germline. CDR3 region: CASSLLDSLYGYTF. The CDR3 DNA reads as TGTGCCAGCAGTTTATTGGACAGCCTCTATGGCTACACCTTC.

This sequence joins TRBV11-3 and TRBJ2-5, with TRBD1 as a possible D gene (5 bases). There are 13 residues in the CDR3. Germline V lookup: CDR1 SGHNT, CDR2 YENEEA. Trimming removed 2 bases at V and 4 bases at J, with 8 bases between. The CDR3 region has the DNA TGTGCCAGCAGCTTACAGGGCCCAGAGACCCAGTACTTC. This sequence encodes CASSLQGPETQYF.

The rearrangement uses TRBV21-1 and TRBJ1-4; TRBD1 was called by the table and not checked on the DNA. TRBV21-1 is flagged as a pseudogene. This CDR3 is 20 amino acids long. CDR3 sequence reads: CASSSGWARGFLGTNEKLFF. The CDR3 coding sequence is TGTGCCAGCAGTTCCGGGTGGGCCAGGGGTTTTTTAGGGACTAATGAAAAACTGTTTTTT.

The V call is TRBV29-1, the J call TRBJ2-5; D unresolved. Between the trimmed V and J ends, which lost 3 bases and 0 bases, there was a span of 5 bases. Looked up from germline, CDR1 is SQVTM and CDR2 is ANQGSEA. The CDR3 consists of 12 residues. For the CDR3, the DNA is TGCAGCGTTGATGCGGACCAAGAGACCCAGTACTTC. Translating it yields CSVDADQETQYF.

In this sample, this clone turned up a few times. The chain has TRBV15 and TRBJ1-2, with 8 bases fitting TRBD1. J gave up 7 bases and V 11 bases, and 9 bases lay outside the gene matches. Germline V CDR1 and CDR2: LNHNV, YYDKDF (reference sequence). This CDR3 is built from 12 residues. The CDR3: CALQTGQGGYTF. The DNA of the CDR3 is TGTGCCCTACAGACAGGACAGGGTGGCTACACCTTC. Full variable domain (outside the CDR3, taken from reference TRBV15 and TRBJ1-2): DAMVIQNPRYQVTQFGKPVTLSCSQTLNHNVMYWYQQKSSQAPKLLFHYYDKDFNNEADTPDNFQSRRPNTSFCFLDIRSPGLGDTAMYLCALQTGQGGYTFGSGTRLTVV.

The J gene is TRBJ1-1, the V gene TRBV27; tentative D call: TRBD1 (5 bases). Germline loops: CDR1 MNHEY, CDR2 SMNVEV (reference sequence). The germline V and J ends were trimmed by 5 bases and 6 bases, with 13 bases remaining between them. This CDR3 has 13 residues. CDR3 in DNA: TGTGCCAGCAGTGGGGGGATGGCGGCTGAAGCTTTCTTT. Encoded protein: CASSGGMAAEAFF.

The rearrangement joins TRBV4-1 to TRBJ1-1; D may be TRBD1 (5 bases). Germline loops: CDR1 MGHRA, CDR2 YSYEKL. The CDR3 covers 14 residues. V was cut by 1 base and J by 4 bases, with 10 bases left in between. CDR3 residues: CASSQVGGATEAFF. Written as DNA, the CDR3 is TGCGCCAGCAGCCAAGTAGGAGGGGCCACTGAAGCTTTCTTT.

The chain couples TRBV4-3 to TRBJ1-1; TRBD1 matches at 7 bases. V shed 4 bases, J shed 8 bases, and the junction held 7 bases outside the gene matches. This CDR3 comprises 13 residues. Germline values: CDR1 LGHNA, CDR2 YSLEER. CDR3 sequence: CASSRTEGGEAFF. CDR3 DNA sequence: TGCGCCAGCAGCCGCACCGAAGGGGGCGAAGCTTTCTTT.

V and J are TRBV7-2 and TRBJ1-4; possibly TRBD1 for D (6 bases). This CDR3 comprises 15 residues. Germline V gene sequence: CDR1 SGHTA, CDR2 FQGNSA. Trimming took 5 bases from V and 0 from J, leaving 10 bases between them. The CDR3 protein is CASSRRQATNEKLFF. The CDR3, as DNA: TGTGCCAGCAGCCGGCGACAGGCAACTAATGAAAAACTGTTTTTT.

The J gene is TRBJ2-1, the V gene TRBV30; 10 nucleotides agree with TRBD2. The CDR3 covers 12 residues. Trimming took 3 bases from V and 10 from J; bases not matched to a gene: 3. Germline assignment: CDR1 GTSNPN and CDR2 SVGIG (reference sequence). The CDR3: CAWSLAGDEQFF. The DNA of the CDR3 is TGTGCCTGGAGCCTAGCGGGAGACGAGCAGTTCTTC.

The chain employs TRBV28 and TRBJ2-7; D not resolved. Trimming stripped 3 bases from V and 2 bases from J, with 2 bases between. CDR3 length equals 11 residues. Germline V CDR1 and CDR2: MDHEN, SYDVKM. As DNA, the CDR3 is TGTGCCAGCAGTTTCGCCTACGAGCAGTACTTC. Translated, it gives CASSFAYEQYF.

In this sample, this clone turned up once. The V and J genes are TRBV27 and TRBJ1-1; maybe TRBD1 (6 bases). CDR3 size: 14 residues. V lost 5 bases and J 1 base, leaving 11 bases between the germline ends. Germline V CDR1 and CDR2: MNHEY, SMNVEV (reference sequence). The CDR3 bases are TGTGCCAGCAGTCTCTCGACAGGGAACACTGAAGCTTTCTTT. It translates to CASSLSTGNTEAFF.

This clone was found a few times. This chain joins TRBV18 and TRBJ2-7; 7 nucleotides agree with TRBD2. The CDR3 runs to 14 residues. Per the germline V gene, CDR1 is KGHSH and CDR2 is LQKENI. V was clipped by 4 bases and J by 2 bases; unmatched bases: 5. CDR3 in amino acids: CASSRGGGAYEQYF. In DNA, the CDR3 is TGTGCCAGCTCACGCGGGGGAGGCGCCTACGAGCAGTACTTC.